Listed here is a single TCR beta chain. Its antigen is not known. This specimen comes from a study of T cells after yellow fever vaccination. Study-wide findings and caveats: A small share of clonotypes appeared in both CD4 and CD8 compartments. There was a possibility that FACS-sorted repertoires contained abundant clonotypes contaminating from the bulk population.

5'RACE template switching added a universal primer site and UMIs to TCR cDNA. A single record per CDR3 protein comes from TCRdb applying MiXCR to the 5' RACE reads. The sample holds under 550,000 distinct CDR3 sequences, roughly 22% seen once. This TCR derives from a man between 18 and 29 years old who received the YFV17D yellow fever vaccine. The sequencing used PBMCs, collected roughly 20 days after the first yellow fever vaccination.

The CDR3 loop is CSAGPEGVANEKLFF. The CDR3 region has the DNA TGCAGTGCTGGGCCTGAAGGGGTGGCTAATGAAAAACTGTTTTTT. The rearrangement links TRBV20-1 to TRBJ1-4; D is possibly TRBD1 (5 bases). Germline V lookup: CDR1 DFQATT, CDR2 SNEGSKA (reference sequence). The CDR3 is 15 residues long. Trimming stripped 5 bases from V and 3 bases from J, with 16 bases between.